Here is one T cell receptor (beta chain) with its context. The junction does not match germline at one end; this may be a read error. Germline CDR1 reads SGHAT; CDR2 reads FQNNGV. The CDR3 is made up of 14 amino acids. This specimen comes from a study of blood T cell repertoires in COVID-19. Some clones are missing from TCRdb's copy, which holds only in-frame ones; the method was immunoSEQ multiplex PCR. In the table there are about 440,000 clones, around 88% of which are singletons. The material sequenced was peripheral blood. The V call is TRBV11-2, the J call TRBJ1-4; D gene unclear. The source of this sequence is a woman in her forties or fifties with COVID-19, enrolled during active disease. CDR3 coding DNA: TGTGCCAGCAGCCCGGGAAGTACTAGTGAAAAACTGTTTTTT. Encoded protein: CASSPGSTSEKLFF.